The 18 T cell receptor beta chains presented below share a single source sample, sequenced in a study of cytomegalovirus exposure and HLA in healthy donors. This PCR relied on a set of 60 Vbeta primers and 13 Jbeta primers. This table comes from immunoSEQ multiplex PCR, and its TCRdb copy is limited to in-frame clones, with some not included. Found here are around 210,000 clones, 82% of them singletons; the top ten hold approximately 2.5%. The sequencing sample was made of PBMCs. The receptors stem from a woman aged 35 to 49 in good health and CMV-seronegative.

The chain joins TRBV30 to TRBJ1-5, with TRBD1 as a possible D gene (6 bases). Per germline, CDR1 GTSNPN and CDR2 SVGIG (reference sequence). The length of the CDR3 is 15 residues. V lost 3 bases, J lost 4 bases, and 16 bases lay in between. CDR3 loop: CAWRETGRQNQPQHF. The CDR3 DNA reads as TGTGCCTGGAGAGAAACAGGGCGTCAGAATCAGCCCCAGCATTTT.

The chain recombines TRBV27 with TRBJ2-5; 8 bases agree with TRBD2. V shed 4 bases, J shed 7 bases, and the junction held 20 bases outside the gene matches. The germline V gene has CDR1 MNHEY and CDR2 SMNVEV (reference sequence). The CDR3 has 18 amino acids. The DNA of the CDR3 is TGTGCCAGCAGTTCTACCACCGGGGGGGAACGGTCTTTTACGACCCAGTACTTC. It specifies CASSSTTGGERSFTTQYF.

The rearrangement uses TRBV29-1 and TRBJ2-7, with 8 positions matching TRBD1. Germline CDR1 and CDR2: SQVTM and ANQGSEA. V was pared by 3 bases and J by 2 bases, with 6 bases of the junction left unmatched. The CDR3 is made up of 14 amino acids. The DNA of the CDR3 is TGCAGCGTTGAGACAGGGGCGAAAACCTACGAGCAGTACTTC. As protein: CSVETGAKTYEQYF.

The chain uses TRBV5-1 and TRBJ2-3; 8 bases fit TRBD2. This CDR3 has 14 residues. The ends lost 0 bases at V and 4 bases at J; junction bases unmatched: 1. Germline CDR1 SGHRS, CDR2 YFSETQ. The CDR3 DNA reads TGCGCCAGCAGCTTGGTCGGGAGGGCAGATACGCAGTATTTT. Translation: CASSLVGRADTQYF.

This clone showed up just once. The rearrangement uses TRBV5-1 and TRBJ2-3; 12 bases map to TRBD2. The CDR3 covers 16 residues. Germline V lookup: CDR1 SGHRS, CDR2 YFSETQ. Unmatched junction bases numbered 3, after V lost 0 bases and J lost 4 bases. The CDR3 loop is CASSLGASGGADTQYF. CDR3 nucleotide sequence: TGCGCCAGCAGCTTGGGAGCTAGCGGGGGGGCAGATACGCAGTATTTT.

The chain has TRBV7-2 and TRBJ2-3, with a weak D call TRBD2 (5 bases). The germline V gene has CDR1 SGHTA and CDR2 FQGNSA. The CDR3 loop spans 15 amino acids. Trimming left V 2 bases short and J 1 base short, with 10 bases between. The CDR3 reads CASSLLALRTDTQYF. CDR3 nucleotide sequence: TGTGCCAGCAGCTTACTAGCTTTACGCACAGATACGCAGTATTTT. Supplemented by reference TRBV7-2 and TRBJ2-3, the full variable domain reads GAGVSQSPSNKVTEKGKDVELRCDPISGHTALYWYRQSLGQGLEFLIYFQGNSAPDKSGLPSDRFSAERTGGSVSTLTIQRTQQEDSAVYLCASSLLALRTDTQYFGPGTRLTVL.

A remark on this clone: The sample has other DNA sequences that encode this CDR3 too. The J gene is TRBJ2-7, the V gene TRBV18; 7 bases line up with TRBD1. Germline V gene lookup returns CDR1 KGHSH and CDR2 LQKENI. V was clipped by 1 base and J by 3 bases; unmatched bases: 0. The length of the CDR3 is 13 residues. The chain's CDR3 is CASSPRDSYEQYF. CDR3 bases: TGTGCCAGCTCACCACGGGACAGCTACGAGCAGTACTTC.

The chain uses TRBV10-3 and TRBJ1-4; 9 nucleotides align to TRBD1. The V gene end was trimmed by 10 bases and the J gene end by 8 bases; junction bases not matched to a gene: 8. The CDR3 length is 13 residues. Looked up from germline, CDR1 is ENHRY and CDR2 is SYGVKD. This CDR3 is CATRRDREEKLFF. CDR3 nucleotide sequence: TGTGCCACGCGCCGGGACAGGGAAGAAAAACTGTTTTTT.

This clone has just one count. V usage is TRBV7-2 and J usage is TRBJ2-1; 9 bases align to TRBD2. The trim removed 3 bases at V and 4 bases at J, leaving 7 bases unmatched. Per germline, CDR1 SGHTA and CDR2 FQGNSA. CDR3 length equals 16 residues. The CDR3 DNA reads as TGTGCCAGCAGCTTGATTAGCGGGAGTACGTACAATGAGCAGTTCTTC. Its protein product is CASSLISGSTYNEQFF.

The V gene is TRBV30, the J gene TRBJ2-7; 14 bases fit TRBD2. Unmatched junction bases numbered 6, after V lost 0 bases and J lost 2 bases. Per germline, CDR1 GTSNPN and CDR2 SVGIG (reference sequence). The length of the CDR3 is 17 residues. The CDR3 protein is CAWSVGLAGETAYEQYF. The CDR3 coding sequence is TGTGCCTGGAGTGTGGGACTAGCGGGAGAGACTGCCTACGAGCAGTACTTC.

V and J are TRBV30 and TRBJ2-7, with D possibly being TRBD1 (6 bases). The CDR3 is 12 amino acids. Germline values: CDR1 GTSNPN, CDR2 SVGIG (reference sequence). V was clipped by 3 bases and J by 2 bases, with 8 bases between them. CDR3: CAWRAGAYEQYF. The CDR3 coding sequence is TGTGCCTGGAGGGCAGGGGCCTACGAGCAGTACTTC.

The chain employs TRBV28 and TRBJ2-7; 7 nucleotides agree with TRBD1. With 11 bases clipped from V and 6 bases from J, the junction kept 7 bases outside the gene matches. Germline loops: CDR1 MDHEN, CDR2 SYDVKM. This CDR3 has 11 residues. CDR3 region: CAAQGRVEQYF. Written as DNA, the CDR3 is TGTGCCGCACAGGGGCGGGTCGAGCAGTACTTC.

This clone has just a few counts. This sequence joins TRBV6-1 and TRBJ1-2, with D possibly being TRBD1 (5 bases). The CDR3 extends over 12 amino acids. Germline V lookup: CDR1 MNHNS, CDR2 SASEGT. V was shortened by 3 bases and J by 4 bases, with 6 bases between the two germline ends. The CDR3 nucleotides read TGTGCCAGCAGTGACAGGGCCTATGGCTACACCTTC. As protein: CASSDRAYGYTF.

This rearrangement joins TRBV27 to TRBJ2-6, with unresolved D. CDR1 is MNHEY and CDR2 is SMNVEV in the germline V gene (reference sequence). The length of the CDR3 is 15 residues. Deletions cut 6 bases from V and 2 bases from J, with 11 bases between. CDR3 nucleotide sequence: TGTGCCAGCAGAGCGTTTGGTACTGGGGCCAACGTCCTGACTTTC. This codes for CASRAFGTGANVLTF.

This chain uses TRBV2 with TRBJ1-4; D unclear. V dropped 6 bases and J dropped 10 bases, with 6 bases sitting between them. Germline-derived CDR1 and CDR2 are SNHLY and FYNNEI. CDR3 size: 10 residues. The CDR3 is CASRAGKLFF. CDR3 nucleotides: TGTGCCAGCAGGGCGGGAAAACTGTTTTTT.

This chain connects TRBV27 to TRBJ2-1, with TRBD1 matching over 9 bases. The V gene end was trimmed by 5 bases and the J gene end by 7 bases; junction bases not matched to a gene: 6. Germline loops: CDR1 MNHEY, CDR2 SMNVEV (reference sequence). The CDR3 loop spans 14 amino acids. CDR3 sequence: CASSPAGTGNEQFF. The DNA for the CDR3 is TGTGCCAGCAGTCCCGCGGGGACAGGGAATGAGCAGTTCTTC.

V is TRBV6-5 and J is TRBJ2-3; tentatively, D is TRBD2 (5 bases). Between the trimmed V and J ends, which lost 7 bases and 1 base, there was a span of 12 bases. This CDR3 spans 14 amino acids. Germline lookup yields CDR1 MNHEY and CDR2 SVGAGI. CDR3 loop: CASKEGLGTDTQYF. The CDR3 DNA sequence: TGTGCCAGCAAAGAGGGATTAGGCACAGATACGCAGTATTTT.

The chain is built from TRBV5-1 and TRBJ2-2, with TRBD2 identical over 9 bases. This CDR3 region has 14 residues. Germline V gives CDR1 SGHRS, CDR2 YFSETQ. The ends lost 3 bases at V and 11 bases at J; junction bases unmatched: 8. CDR3 loop: CASSSGLALVELFF. CDR3 DNA: TGCGCCAGCAGCTCGGGACTAGCTCTGGTTGAGCTGTTTTTT.